Listed here are 9 T cell receptor beta chains from one sample, sequenced in a study of blood T cell repertoires in COVID-19 (dated by TCRdb to 2020 to 2021). Libraries were built with the immunoSEQ multiplex PCR assay. TCRdb re-hosts the immuneACCESS table, in-frame sequences only. Its copies lack some clones; in the studies checked, an unresolved V gene accounts for under half of them, and the cause for the rest is not known. The sample includes 300,000 to 450,000 clones, with 89% observed a single time. The top ten constitute approximately 3% of the sample. Specimen: peripheral blood. The receptors originated from a woman in her 30s with COVID-19, enrolled during active disease.

The chain recombines TRBV19 with TRBJ1-2, with D maybe TRBD1 (6 bases). The V and J ends lost 7 bases and 4 bases respectively, with 16 bases between them. This CDR3 contains 14 residues. CDR1 is LNHDA and CDR2 is SQIVND in the germline V gene (reference sequence). The chain's CDR3 is CASTVQGGSYGYTF. CDR3 nucleotide sequence: TGTGCCAGTACCGTACAGGGCGGGAGCTATGGCTACACCTTC.

The chain recombines TRBV7-6 with TRBJ2-4, with 12 bases matching TRBD1. CDR1 and CDR2 from the germline V gene are SGHVS and FNYEAQ. The CDR3 sequence is 13 residues long. Trimming cost V 5 bases and J 9 bases; bases outside gene matches: 2. The CDR3: CASSLGQGAIQYF. The CDR3 region has the DNA TGTGCCAGCAGCCTGGGACAGGGGGCCATTCAGTACTTC.

V gene TRBV25-1 combines with J gene TRBJ1-4; no clear D gene. CDR3 length: 14 amino acids. V lost 5 bases and J 0 bases, leaving 7 bases between the germline ends. Germline-derived CDR1 and CDR2 are MGHDK and SYGVNS. In DNA form, the CDR3 reads TGTGCCAGCAGTTCACAAGCAACTAATGAAAAACTGTTTTTT. This encodes CASSSQATNEKLFF.

V usage is TRBV28 and J usage is TRBJ2-5, with TRBD2 as a possible D gene (5 bases). The length of the CDR3 is 12 residues. Deletions cut 5 bases from V and 9 bases from J, with 13 bases between. Germline V lookup: CDR1 MDHEN, CDR2 SYDVKM. CDR3 in DNA: TGTGCCAGCAGTCGGGAATTTTTGGCCCAGTACTTC. Translated, it gives CASSREFLAQYF.

The chain uses TRBV10-1 and TRBJ1-2; 9 positions match TRBD1. J was trimmed by 5 bases and V by 3 bases; bases with no gene match: 7. Germline V gives CDR1 WNHNN, CDR2 SYGVQD (reference sequence). There are 15 residues in the CDR3. CDR3 protein: CASSDPGQGFYGYTF. The CDR3 region has the DNA TGCGCCAGCAGTGATCCGGGACAGGGTTTTTATGGCTACACCTTC.

The chain recombines TRBV11-2 with TRBJ1-5, with D perhaps TRBD1 (6 bases). This CDR3 is 12 amino acids long. Trimming removed 9 bases from V and 6 bases from J, with 12 bases in between. Germline CDR1 is SGHAT and CDR2 is FQNNGV. CDR3 protein: CASSTGSQPQHF. CDR3 DNA: TGTGCCAGTAGCACAGGGTCTCAGCCCCAGCATTTT.

This clone was observed a handful of times. The V gene is TRBV11-1, the J gene TRBJ2-1; D possibly corresponds to TRBD2 (6 bases). V gave up 8 bases and J gave up 4 bases, with 9 bases separating them. The CDR3 has 12 amino acids. Germline V gene data show CDR1 as SGHAT and CDR2 as FQDESV (reference sequence). CDR3 amino acids: CASGGTYNEQFF. DNA for the CDR3: TGTGCCAGCGGCGGGACTTACAATGAGCAGTTCTTC. Together with reference TRBV11-1 and TRBJ2-1, the CDR3 gives the full variable domain: EAEVAQSPRYKITEKSQAVAFWCDPISGHATLYWYRQILGQGPELLVQFQDESVVDDSQLPKDRFSAERLKGVDSTLKIQPAELGDSAMYLCASGGTYNEQFFGPGTRLTVL.

The V gene is TRBV29-1, the J gene TRBJ2-1, with TRBD1 as a possible D gene (5 bases). The CDR3 is made up of 21 amino acids. V lost 4 bases and J lost 0, with 31 bases in between. Germline V gives CDR1 SQVTM, CDR2 ANQGSEA. The CDR3 here is CSVARGLGYGPAMRSYNEQFF. CDR3 nucleotide sequence: TGCAGCGTTGCTAGGGGCTTAGGCTACGGGCCGGCTATGCGCTCCTACAATGAGCAGTTCTTC.

The CDR3 nucleotides are TGTGCCAGCAGTCGGGGAGAGACCCAGTACTTC. Its protein product is CASSRGETQYF. The rearrangement links TRBV13 to TRBJ2-5, with D possibly TRBD2 on 5 matching bases. CDR1 is PRHDT and CDR2 is FYEKMQ in the germline V gene (reference sequence). Deletions cut 6 bases from V and 4 bases from J, with 6 bases between. CDR3 length equals 11 residues. The whole variable domain, filled in from reference TRBV13 and TRBJ2-5, reads AAGVIQSPRHLIKEKRETATLKCYPIPRHDTVYWYQQGPGQDPQFLISFYEKMQSDKGSIPDRFSAQQFSDYHSELNMSSLELGDSALYFCASSRGETQYFGPGTRLLVL.